These 9 T cell receptor beta chains were all obtained from the same sample, sequenced in a study of T cell changes during pregnancy in multiple sclerosis (dated 2019 in TCRdb). Libraries were made using the immunoSEQ multiplex PCR assay. TCRdb took this table from immuneACCESS and kept in-frame rearrangements with V and J called. Such tables lack part of the clones; where checked against another copy, unresolved V genes explain under half of the gap, and the rest is unexplained. A total of tens of thousands of clones appear in this sample, more than 80% of them only once. Jointly, the top ten make up around 0.7% of the sample. This specimen was CD4+ T cells from peripheral blood mononuclear cells, taken before pregnancy. The receptors stem from a female donor with multiple sclerosis, enrolled in a pregnancy study.

The genes are TRBV14 and TRBJ2-5; D may be TRBD2 (5 bases). The V gene's germline CDR1 is SGHDN and CDR2 FVKESK. This CDR3 comprises 14 residues. Trimming removed 3 bases from V and 1 base from J, with 9 bases in between. CDR3 sequence reads: CASSQNGLQETQYF. In DNA, the CDR3 is TGTGCCAGCAGCCAGAATGGACTCCAAGAGACCCAGTACTTC.

The chain combines TRBV14 with TRBJ1-1; the match to TRBD1 covers 9 bases. The CDR3 runs 16 residues. CDR1 SGHDN and CDR2 FVKESK come from the germline V gene. The V and J ends lost 0 bases and 4 bases, in that order; junction bases with no gene match: 6. The CDR3 region is CASSQDLGQGATEAFF. The CDR3 DNA reads as TGTGCCAGCAGCCAAGATCTGGGACAGGGAGCCACTGAAGCTTTCTTT.

The rearrangement joins TRBV11-2 to TRBJ2-2; unclear D gene. CDR3 length: 15 residues. In germline, CDR1 is SGHAT, CDR2 FQNNGV. Trimming took off 2 bases at V and 4 bases at J, with 11 bases between the two ends. The CDR3 protein is CASSLMGRRTGELFF. For the CDR3, the DNA is TGTGCCAGCAGCTTAATGGGCAGGCGCACCGGGGAGCTGTTTTTT. The full variable domain, in which reference TRBV11-2 and TRBJ2-2 provide the parts outside the CDR3, is EAGVAQSPRYKIIEKRQSVAFWCNPISGHATLYWYQQILGQGPKLLIQFQNNGVVDDSQLPKDRFSAERLKGVDSTLKIQPAKLEDSAVYLCASSLMGRRTGELFFGEGSRLTVL.

In this sample, this clone turned up once. J is TRBJ1-1 and V is TRBV14, with D possibly TRBD1 on 6 matching bases. V dropped 4 bases and J dropped 2 bases, with 8 bases sitting between them. The CDR3 has 13 residues. CDR1 is SGHDN and CDR2 is FVKESK in the germline V gene. This CDR3 reads CASSRDINTEAFF. The CDR3 bases are TGTGCCAGCAGCCGGGACATAAACACTGAAGCTTTCTTT.

The chain combines TRBV5-1 with TRBJ2-7, with 8 bases that match TRBD1. The CDR3 runs 14 residues. Trimming cost V 7 bases and J 7 bases; bases outside gene matches: 13. From germline, CDR1 is SGHRS and CDR2 YFSETQ. The CDR3 loop is CASLEGTGVSEQYF. CDR3 in DNA: TGCGCCAGCCTCGAGGGGACAGGCGTCTCAGAGCAGTACTTC.

The chain combines TRBV5-1 with TRBJ2-3; 10 bases are shared with TRBD2. The germline gives CDR1 SGHRS, CDR2 YFSETQ. The CDR3 is 15 amino acids. V dropped 4 bases and J dropped 1; count of bases not matched to a gene: 3. The CDR3 sequence is CASSSGGGRTDTQYF. In DNA form, the CDR3 reads TGCGCCAGCAGCAGCGGGGGGGGACGCACAGATACGCAGTATTTT.

The chain employs TRBV18 and TRBJ1-5; D gene ambiguous. CDR3 size: 14 residues. The V gene lost 2 bases and the J gene lost 4 bases, with 9 bases spanning the gap. Per germline, CDR1 KGHSH and CDR2 LQKENI. In DNA form, the CDR3 reads TGTGCCAGCTCACCAGTGGCAGGTAATCAGCCCCAGCATTTT. This gives the protein CASSPVAGNQPQHF.

For the CDR3, the DNA is TGTGCCAGCAGCGCGACTAGCGGGCAAAACACCGGGGAGCTGTTTTTT. This gives the protein CASSATSGQNTGELFF. The chain carries TRBV7-8 and TRBJ2-2; TRBD2 agrees at 10 bases. J was trimmed by 2 bases and V by 5 bases; bases with no gene match: 5. Germline lookup yields CDR1 SGHVS and CDR2 FQNEAQ. This CDR3 spans 16 amino acids.

The chain joins TRBV4-2 to TRBJ2-4; D is unresolved. The germline CDR1 and CDR2 sequences are LGHNA and YNFKEQ. The length of the CDR3 is 15 residues. The germline V and J ends were trimmed by 5 bases and 9 bases, with 20 bases remaining between them. CDR3 protein: CASSSLGSLMGIQYF. The CDR3 DNA reads as TGTGCCAGCAGCTCTCTAGGTAGCTTGATGGGCATTCAGTACTTC.